The 27 T cell receptor beta chains given below trace back to one sample, sequenced in a study of T-cell memory formation after mild COVID-19. TCRdb re-called the 5' RACE reads with MiXCR, one entry per CDR3 protein. Of about 150,000 distinct CDR3 sequences detected, roughly a quarter appear once; the ten largest clones hold 24%. Specimen: PBMCs or a T cell subset sorted from them (not recorded which). Receptors were obtained from an adult woman who had mild COVID-19 (a few samples of this study predate the infection). Cell type and time point are not known.

The chain is built from TRBV5-1 and TRBJ2-7, with 14 bases aligning to TRBD2. V trimming: 4 bases; J trimming: 5 bases; junction bases outside the gene matches: 5. The CDR3 has 15 amino acids. The germline CDR1 and CDR2 sequences are SGHRS and YFSETQ. Written as DNA, the CDR3 is TGCGCCAGCAGCCAAGGGACTAGCGGGAGCGACGAGCAGTACTTC. Translation: CASSQGTSGSDEQYF.

This clonotype has just a few counts. The rearrangement uses TRBV7-8 and TRBJ2-1, with 8 bases identical to TRBD2. CDR3 length: 15 amino acids. CDR1 is SGHVS and CDR2 is FQNEAQ in the germline V gene. J was trimmed by 7 bases and V by 5 bases; bases with no gene match: 10. The CDR3 protein is CASSPLAALFNEQFF. CDR3 DNA: TGTGCCAGCAGCCCACTAGCGGCTCTCTTTAATGAGCAGTTCTTC.

The table lists this clonotype with a few counts. The chain joins TRBV6-5 to TRBJ1-5; D remains unclear. CDR3 length: 14 amino acids. Deletions cut 2 bases from V and 3 bases from J, with 8 bases between. From germline, CDR1 is MNHEY and CDR2 SVGAGI. The CDR3 region is CASSYSGINQPQHF. Here the CDR3 DNA reads TGTGCCAGCAGTTACAGCGGGATCAATCAGCCCCAGCATTTT.

This chain joins TRBV24-1 and TRBJ1-2, with TRBD1 matching 10 bases. V trimming: 6 bases; J trimming: 13 bases; junction bases outside the gene matches: 7. The CDR3 sequence is 12 residues long. The germline CDR1 and CDR2 sequences are KGHDR and SFDVKD. For the CDR3, the DNA is TGTGCCACCAGTCCCGGGACAGGGGCCTCCACCTTC. Amino acid sequence: CATSPGTGASTF.

The rearrangement uses TRBV7-6 and TRBJ1-1; D remains unclear. V was trimmed by 1 base and J by 5 bases, leaving 5 bases between them. The CDR3 totals 12 residues. Germline-derived CDR1 and CDR2 are SGHVS and FNYEAQ. The chain's CDR3 is CASSLGETEAFF. The DNA of the CDR3 is TGTGCCAGCAGCTTAGGTGAAACTGAAGCTTTCTTT.

The V and J genes are TRBV24-1 and TRBJ2-2; D might be TRBD1 (5 bases). CDR3 length equals 14 residues. Germline CDR1 reads KGHDR; CDR2 reads SFDVKD. V was clipped by 9 bases and J by 0 bases, with 10 bases between them. CDR3 DNA sequence: TGTGCCACCGACGCAGGGTCGAACACCGGGGAGCTGTTTTTT. The encoded protein is CATDAGSNTGELFF.

In this sample, this clonotype turned up a few times. The V gene is TRBV7-9, the J gene TRBJ2-5; no reliable D call. V was pared by 4 bases and J by 2 bases, with 14 bases between. Germline V gene lookup returns CDR1 SEHNR and CDR2 FQNEAQ (reference sequence). The CDR3 contains 15 residues. Here the CDR3 reads CASSYSLGWQETQYF. CDR3 nucleotides: TGTGCCAGCAGCTACTCCCTGGGTTGGCAAGAGACCCAGTACTTC.

The chain is built from TRBV6-5 and TRBJ2-7; D might be TRBD1 or TRBD2, each matching 5 bases. CDR3 length: 13 amino acids. Between the trimmed V and J ends, which lost 7 bases and 4 bases, there was a span of 14 bases. Per germline, CDR1 MNHEY and CDR2 SVGAGI. The CDR3 reads CASNTGTSYEQYF. CDR3 in DNA: TGTGCCAGCAATACCGGGACGTCTTACGAGCAGTACTTC.

There are a few counts of this clonotype. This chain uses TRBV11-2 with TRBJ2-2; weak D call: TRBD2 (7 bases). V was pared by 5 bases and J by 8 bases, with 27 bases between. Germline assignment: CDR1 SGHAT and CDR2 FQNNGV. CDR3 length equals 18 residues. The DNA of the CDR3 is TGTGCCAGCAGCCCTTCGGGGAGGGACATCAACAAGGCAGGGGAGCTGTTTTTT. It translates to CASSPSGRDINKAGELFF.

The chain recombines TRBV9 with TRBJ1-5, with D unresolved. Germline V CDR1 and CDR2: SGDLS, YYNGEE. CDR3 size: 14 residues. The V end was cut by 3 bases, the J end by 5 bases, with 12 bases between. The CDR3 region is CASSESEGYQPQHF. DNA of the CDR3: TGTGCCAGCAGCGAGTCGGAGGGTTATCAGCCCCAGCATTTT. The full variable domain, its missing parts supplied by reference TRBV9 and TRBJ1-5, is DSGVTQTPKHLITATGQRVTLRCSPRSGDLSVYWYQQSLDQGLQFLIQYYNGEERAKGNILERFSAQQFPDLHSELNLSSLELGDSALYFCASSESEGYQPQHFGDGTRLSIL.

This clonotype has just a few counts. The V and J genes are TRBV6-4 and TRBJ1-5, with D possibly TRBD1 on 6 matching bases. The V end lost 5 bases, the J end lost 3 bases, and 8 bases lay between the germline ends. There are 13 residues in the CDR3. Germline lookup yields CDR1 MRHNA and CDR2 SNTAGT. This chain's CDR3 is CASSSGANQPQHF. CDR3 DNA: TGTGCCAGCAGTTCGGGGGCCAATCAGCCCCAGCATTTT.

This clonotype was found a few times. The rearrangement joins TRBV7-6 to TRBJ2-1, with TRBD2 matching 8 bases. Trimming cost V 0 bases and J 2 bases; bases outside gene matches: 12. The length of the CDR3 is 19 residues. CDR1 is SGHVS, CDR2 FNYEAQ, per germline. The CDR3 region has the DNA TGTGCCAGCAGCTTAGCGCCGGAGTTAGAGCGGGGGCCCTACAATGAGCAGTTCTTC. Translated: CASSLAPELERGPYNEQFF.

This clonotype was detected a few times. The V and J genes are TRBV20-1 and TRBJ2-3; D is perhaps TRBD1 or TRBD2 (5 bases each). V gave up 6 bases and J gave up 0 bases, with 22 bases separating them. Germline V gives CDR1 DFQATT, CDR2 SNEGSKA (reference sequence). This CDR3 spans 17 amino acids. The CDR3 DNA reads as TGCAGTGCAACCGGGACCCCCAAGGTCCCTAGCACAGATACGCAGTATTTT. Encoded protein: CSATGTPKVPSTDTQYF.

The rearrangement uses TRBV19 and TRBJ2-2; 9 bases align to TRBD1. CDR3 length: 16 residues. J lost 3 bases, V lost 3 bases, and 5 bases had no gene match. The germline V gene has CDR1 LNHDA and CDR2 SQIVND (reference sequence). The CDR3 is CASSMGTGRYTGELFF. The CDR3 DNA follows: TGTGCCAGTAGTATGGGGACAGGGAGGTACACCGGGGAGCTGTTTTTT.

At least ten counts were recorded for this clonotype. This rearrangement joins TRBV6-4 to TRBJ2-2, with D uncertain. Looked up from germline, CDR1 is MRHNA and CDR2 is SNTAGT. Trimming removed 2 bases at V and 3 bases at J, with 4 bases between. The CDR3 consists of 13 residues. CDR3 sequence reads: CASSDGDTGELFF. The CDR3 coding sequence is TGTGCCAGCAGTGACGGAGACACCGGGGAGCTGTTTTTT.

With regard to this clonotype: Because the CDR3's place on the DNA is in doubt, the DNA is left out and the CDR3 is given as listed by TCRdb. J is TRBJ1-1 and V is TRBV7-5. TRBV7-5 is labeled a pseudogene. The CDR3 region is 18 residues in length, termini included. This chain's CDR3 is CFSVSEAPLAQGMAEAFF.

CDR3 nucleotides: TGTGCCAGCAGCTTTGGACCGGGCTGGACTGAAGCTTTCTTT. Protein: CASSFGPGWTEAFF. The V and J genes are TRBV11-2 and TRBJ1-1; no clear D gene. V lost 3 bases, J lost 5 bases, and 13 bases lay in between. CDR3 size: 14 residues. CDR1 SGHAT and CDR2 FQNNGV come from the germline V gene. Based on the CDR3 plus reference TRBV11-2 and TRBJ1-1, the full variable domain is EAGVAQSPRYKIIEKRQSVAFWCNPISGHATLYWYQQILGQGPKLLIQFQNNGVVDDSQLPKDRFSAERLKGVDSTLKIQPAKLEDSAVYLCASSFGPGWTEAFFGQGTRLTVV.

The chain joins TRBV6-5 to TRBJ2-7; 9 nucleotides line up with TRBD2. The CDR3 covers 15 residues. CDR1 and CDR2 (germline): MNHEY, SVGAGI. V was clipped by 4 bases and J by 3 bases; unmatched bases: 7. The CDR3 region is CASSSPREGGYEQYF. In nucleotides, the CDR3 is TGTGCCAGCAGTTCCCCGCGGGAGGGAGGCTACGAGCAGTACTTC.

The V and J genes are TRBV6-1 and TRBJ1-5; D is unclear. Germline CDR1 is MNHNS and CDR2 is SASEGT. The V gene lost 0 bases and the J gene lost 0 bases, with 18 bases spanning the gap. This CDR3 spans 19 amino acids. The CDR3 is CASSEAIGGIQYSNQPQHF. The CDR3 nucleotides read TGTGCCAGCAGTGAAGCGATAGGAGGGATCCAATATAGCAATCAGCCCCAGCATTTT.

This clonotype was counted a few times. The rearrangement uses TRBV7-9 and TRBJ2-7, with D unresolved. Germline CDR1 and CDR2: SEHNR and FQNEAQ (reference sequence). The V end was cut by 9 bases, the J end by 2 bases, with 14 bases between. The CDR3 runs 13 residues. This CDR3 reads CASGIGPPYEQYF. CDR3 DNA sequence: TGTGCCAGTGGGATAGGACCCCCCTACGAGCAGTACTTC.

This clonotype has just a few counts. CDR3 in DNA: TGTGCCAGCAGCTTATTCAGGGGAGAGCAGTACTTC. It yields the protein CASSLFRGEQYF. The chain carries TRBV7-9 and TRBJ2-7; a possible D gene is TRBD1 (6 bases). The CDR3 has 12 residues. From germline, CDR1 is SEHNR and CDR2 FQNEAQ (reference sequence). With 2 bases removed from V and 7 bases from J, the gap between germline ends came to 9 bases.

The J gene is TRBJ2-2, the V gene TRBV7-9; no clear D. The CDR3 sequence is 17 residues long. Trimming cost V 2 bases and J 0 bases, with 13 bases left between them. The germline CDR1 and CDR2 sequences are SEHNR and FQNEAQ (reference sequence). As DNA, the CDR3 is TGTGCCAGCAGCTTAAGTAACCGGGTTTCGAACACCGGGGAGCTGTTTTTT. Residues: CASSLSNRVSNTGELFF. Using reference TRBV7-9 and TRBJ2-2 for the parts outside the CDR3, the full variable domain is DTGVSQNPRHKITKRGQNVTFRCDPISEHNRLYWYRQTLGQGPEFLTYFQNEAQLEKSRLLSDRFSAERPKGSFSTLEIQRTEQGDSAMYLCASSLSNRVSNTGELFFGEGSRLTVL.

V gene TRBV12-3 or TRBV12-4 combines with J gene TRBJ1-1; D is ambiguous. CDR3 length: 13 residues. The ends were cut back, 6 bases at V and 7 bases at J, with 15 bases in the middle. CDR3: CASRRGLGREAFF. CDR3 DNA sequence: TGTGCCAGCAGACGAGGTCTAGGGCGTGAAGCTTTCTTT.

This clonotype was seen more than once but under ten times. This rearrangement joins TRBV7-9 to TRBJ2-3, with D hard to call. This CDR3 comprises 14 residues. Germline assignment: CDR1 SEHNR and CDR2 FQNEAQ (reference sequence). Trimming shortened V by 11 bases and J by 1 base, and 16 bases separated the two germline ends. The CDR3 nucleotides read TGTGCCCCCAATGCTCGGGCTCGCACAGATACGCAGTATTTT. It translates to CAPNARARTDTQYF.

The chain recombines TRBV4-1 with TRBJ2-1; a weak D match, TRBD2 (6 bases). The CDR3 loop spans 14 amino acids. CDR1 is MGHRA and CDR2 is YSYEKL in the germline V gene. V was trimmed by 3 bases and J by 2 bases, leaving 8 bases between them. CDR3 DNA sequence: TGCGCCAGCAGCCACCCGGGGGCCTACAATGAGCAGTTCTTC. Translated: CASSHPGAYNEQFF.

This clonotype was detected many times. V and J are TRBV7-2 and TRBJ2-7; possibly TRBD1 or TRBD2 for D (5 bases each). Germline loops: CDR1 SGHTA, CDR2 FQGNSA. This CDR3 contains 14 residues. The ends were cut back, 6 bases at V and 0 bases at J, with 12 bases in the middle. This chain's CDR3 is CASSPWGSSYEQYF. The CDR3 DNA sequence: TGTGCCAGCAGTCCGTGGGGGAGCTCCTACGAGCAGTACTTC.

V is TRBV3-1 and J is TRBJ2-1; D might be TRBD2 (5 bases). CDR3 length: 14 residues. V dropped 5 bases and J dropped 4 bases, with 12 bases sitting between them. Germline V lookup: CDR1 LGHDT, CDR2 YNNKEL (reference sequence). This CDR3 is CASSEDGLYNEQFF. The CDR3 DNA reads as TGTGCCAGCAGCGAGGACGGACTGTACAATGAGCAGTTCTTC.